These 17 T cell receptor beta chains originate from one sample sequenced in a study of T cell responses to AZD1222 COVID-19 vaccine. Sequenced by immunoSEQ multiplex PCR; TCRdb stores in-frame clones only, minus some. The sample contains around 200,000 clones, 85% to 90% of which appear only once. Sequenced material: peripheral blood, taken on day 0 of AZD1222 vaccination. These receptors came from an adult in good health.

The chain is built from TRBV4-2 and TRBJ2-3; a possible D gene is TRBD2 (5 bases). CDR3 size: 16 residues. The germline V gene encodes CDR1 LGHNA and CDR2 YNFKEQ. V lost 0 bases and J 6 bases, leaving 16 bases between the germline ends. CDR3 region: CASSQENGRGLDTQYF. The CDR3 nucleotides are TGTGCCAGCAGCCAAGAGAACGGCCGGGGTTTGGATACGCAGTATTTT.

The chain uses TRBV29-1 and TRBJ2-7, with a possible D match to TRBD2 (5 bases). Trimming cost V 7 bases and J 3 bases, with 10 bases left between them. Germline CDR1 is SQVTM and CDR2 is ANQGSEA. The CDR3 extends over 11 amino acids. CDR3 protein: CSAGRGYEQYF. Written as DNA, the CDR3 is TGCAGCGCCGGTCGGGGCTACGAGCAGTACTTC.

The J gene is TRBJ2-7, the V gene TRBV15; 9 bases align to TRBD1. This CDR3 is 14 amino acids long. V shed 3 bases and J 3 bases; nucleotides not matched to a gene: 3. CDR1 is LNHNV and CDR2 is YYDKDF in the germline V gene (reference sequence). In nucleotides, the CDR3 is TGTGCCACCAGCAGGGACAGGGGCTACTACGAGCAGTACTTC. Translated, it gives CATSRDRGYYEQYF.

This clone appeared once. The chain employs TRBV7-3 and TRBJ2-2; 11 bases fit TRBD2. Trimming took 4 bases from V and 0 from J; bases not matched to a gene: 7. Germline lookup yields CDR1 SGHTA and CDR2 FQGTGA. This CDR3 contains 18 residues. The CDR3 DNA is TGTGCCAGCAGCTCGCCGCTAGCGGGAGGATCGAACACCGGGGAGCTGTTTTTT. Translated: CASSSPLAGGSNTGELFF.

The chain has TRBV28 and TRBJ1-4, with D perhaps matching TRBD1 (5 bases). This CDR3 region has 15 residues. Germline V gene data show CDR1 as MDHEN and CDR2 as SYDVKM. Trimming left V 7 bases short and J 3 bases short, with 15 bases between. The CDR3 sequence: CASNPRGRANEKLFF. DNA for the CDR3: TGTGCCAGCAACCCCCGGGGGAGGGCTAATGAAAAACTGTTTTTT.

The chain is built from TRBV29-1 and TRBJ1-2; tentative D call: TRBD1 (5 bases). V was pared by 0 bases and J by 8 bases, with 19 bases between. The CDR3 contains 15 residues. CDR1 is SQVTM, CDR2 ANQGSEA, per germline. CDR3 in DNA: TGCAGCGTTGAAGATCTGGGGGGGAGGAGAGGAGGCTACACCTTC. Translation: CSVEDLGGRRGGYTF. Together with reference TRBV29-1 and TRBJ1-2, the CDR3 gives the full variable domain: SAVISQKPSRDICQRGTSLTIQCQVDSQVTMMFWYRQQPGQSLTLIATANQGSEATYESGFVIDKFPISRPNLTFSTLTVSNMSPEDSSIYLCSVEDLGGRRGGYTFGSGTRLTVV.

This clone was observed a single time. V and J are TRBV7-9 and TRBJ2-3, with TRBD2 matching over 8 bases. V lost 0 bases and J lost 2; bases outside the gene matches: 7. CDR1 is SEHNR and CDR2 is FQNEAQ in the germline V gene (reference sequence). The CDR3 consists of 17 residues. The chain's CDR3 is CASSLAGGSGITDTQYF. DNA for the CDR3: TGTGCCAGCAGCTTAGCCGGGGGTAGCGGGATCACAGATACGCAGTATTTT.

The rearrangement uses TRBV5-1 and TRBJ2-3; 13 positions match TRBD2. V was clipped by 4 bases and J by 1 base; unmatched bases: 9. This CDR3 comprises 18 residues. Germline V CDR1 and CDR2: SGHRS, YFSETQ. Written as DNA, the CDR3 is TGCGCCAGCAGCATCTGGAACGGACTAGCGGGAGGCACAGATACGCAGTATTTT. This gives the protein CASSIWNGLAGGTDTQYF.

The chain's CDR3 is CASSSTGGADTGELFF. DNA of the CDR3: TGTGCCAGCAGTTCGACAGGGGGCGCGGACACCGGGGAGCTGTTTTTT. The gene calls are TRBV6-2 or TRBV6-3 and TRBJ2-2; TRBD1 agrees at 10 bases. The J segment lost 3 bases and the V segment lost 4 bases, leaving 5 bases of the junction unmatched. The CDR3 is 16 residues long. Germline CDR1 reads MNHEY; CDR2 reads SVGEGT.

Concerning this clone itself: A junction boundary mismatches the germline segment, possibly from a read error. The chain carries TRBV6-5 and TRBJ1-3; D unclear. The CDR3 is made up of 14 amino acids. CDR1 MNHEY and CDR2 SVGAGI come from the germline V gene. CDR3: CASSYYPPGNTIYF. The CDR3 bases are TGTGCCAGCAGCTACTATCCTCCTGGAAACACCATATATTTT.

This chain links TRBV14 with TRBJ1-1; tentatively, D is TRBD1 (6 bases). The CDR3 contains 18 residues. Looked up from germline, CDR1 is SGHDN and CDR2 is FVKESK. Trimming removed 2 bases from V and 1 base from J, with 20 bases in between. CDR3 sequence reads: CASSQRSFLRGGNTEAFF. CDR3 DNA: TGTGCCAGCAGCCAAAGGAGCTTTCTCAGGGGAGGGAACACTGAAGCTTTCTTT. Filled out from reference TRBV14 and TRBJ1-1, the complete variable domain reads EAGVTQFPSHSVIEKGQTVTLRCDPISGHDNLYWYRRVMGKEIKFLLHFVKESKQDESGMPNNRFLAERTGGTYSTLKVQPAELEDSGVYFCASSQRSFLRGGNTEAFFGQGTRLTVV.

Of note for this clone: This sample also contains other DNA sequences that code for the same CDR3. This chain uses TRBV6-5 with TRBJ2-3; no firm D call. CDR1 is MNHEY, CDR2 SVGAGI, per germline. CDR3 length equals 12 residues. V gave up 0 bases and J gave up 6 bases, with 4 bases separating them. CDR3 sequence (DNA): TGTGCCAGCAGTTACTCCCGGGATACGCAGTATTTT. Residues: CASSYSRDTQYF.

The V and J genes are TRBV5-1 and TRBJ2-5, with D unresolved. The CDR3 is 14 amino acids. Per germline, CDR1 SGHRS and CDR2 YFSETQ. Deletions cut 4 bases from V and 7 bases from J, with 17 bases between. The CDR3 bases are TGCGCCAGCAGCCCGCCGGGCGATACAAGGACCCAGTACTTC. Translation gives CASSPPGDTRTQYF. The full variable domain, in which reference TRBV5-1 and TRBJ2-5 provide the parts outside the CDR3, is KAGVTQTPRYLIKTRGQQVTLSCSPISGHRSVSWYQQTPGQGLQFLFEYFSETQRNKGNFPGRFSGRQFSNSRSEMNVSTLELGDSALYLCASSPPGDTRTQYFGPGTRLLVL.

This chain joins TRBV28 and TRBJ2-7; 12 bases are shared with TRBD2. The CDR3 is 19 residues long. The germline V gene encodes CDR1 MDHEN and CDR2 SYDVKM. The junction had 12 bases not matched to a gene; V was cut back by 1 base and J by 2 bases. CDR3 sequence reads: CASSLLGTGLAGRTYEQYF. In DNA, the CDR3 is TGTGCCAGCAGTTTATTGGGGACTGGACTAGCGGGGCGCACCTACGAGCAGTACTTC.

The rearrangement links TRBV6-2 or TRBV6-3 to TRBJ1-6, with 7 bases identical to TRBD1. The CDR3 loop spans 15 amino acids. V lost 6 bases to trimming and J lost 4 bases; unmatched junction nucleotides: 6. The V gene's germline CDR1 is MNHEY and CDR2 SVGEGT. The CDR3 DNA reads TGTGCCAGCAGCAGAACAGGGGTTTATAATTCACCCCTCCACTTT. It codes for CASSRTGVYNSPLHF.

The V call is TRBV9, the J call TRBJ1-1, with 8 nucleotides matching TRBD1. Germline loops: CDR1 SGDLS, CDR2 YYNGEE. J was trimmed by 1 base and V by 3 bases; bases with no gene match: 2. The CDR3 contains 14 residues. For the CDR3, the DNA is TGTGCCAGCAGCGGCGGACAGGGGAACACTGAAGCTTTCTTT. As protein: CASSGGQGNTEAFF.

The count of this clone is one. V gene TRBV12-3 or TRBV12-4 combines with J gene TRBJ2-7; possible D gene TRBD2, 6 bases. The germline V and J ends were trimmed by 5 bases and 5 bases, with 7 bases remaining between them. CDR3 size: 11 residues. In DNA, the CDR3 is TGTGCCAGCAGTCGGAGGGACGAGCAGTACTTC. Translated: CASSRRDEQYF.